A single sample gave rise to the 3 T cell receptor beta chains below, sequenced in a study of human versus mouse CDR3 diversity and MHC coevolution. The protocol was immunoSEQ multiplex PCR, while the TCRdb copy is restricted to in-frame clones and leaves out a portion. The sample includes about 81,000 clones, roughly 95% seen only once; the top ten take over 1.3%. Sequenced sample: naive CD4+ T cells from blood. Documented subset: CD45RO-negative CD62L-positive naive CD4 T cells. These receptors were obtained from a person aged 30-70 years in good health.

The V and J genes are TRBV18 and TRBJ2-7, with 8 bases aligning to TRBD1. Germline loops: CDR1 KGHSH, CDR2 LQKENI. The V segment lost 5 bases and the J segment 2 bases; nucleotides outside the gene matches: 8. The CDR3 spans 15 residues. This CDR3 is CASSGRLQGAYEQYF. In DNA, the CDR3 is TGTGCCAGCTCAGGTCGTTTACAGGGGGCCTACGAGCAGTACTTC. The complete variable domain, with remaining parts taken from reference TRBV18 and TRBJ2-7, reads NAGVMQNPRHLVRRRGQEARLRCSPMKGHSHVYWYRQLPEEGLKFMVYLQKENIIDESGMPKERFSAEFPKEGPSILRIQQVVRGDSAAYFCASSGRLQGAYEQYFGPGTRLTVT.

V is TRBV14 and J is TRBJ2-2; D gene ambiguous. CDR3 length: 14 residues. Germline lookup yields CDR1 SGHDN and CDR2 FVKESK. V lost 4 bases and J 5 bases, leaving 11 bases between the germline ends. The CDR3 here is CASSPARQTGELFF. CDR3 sequence (DNA): TGTGCCAGCAGCCCCGCGAGGCAGACCGGGGAGCTGTTTTTT.

The gene calls are TRBV19 and TRBJ2-2; tentatively, D is TRBD1 (6 bases). V was clipped by 3 bases and J by 6 bases, with 14 bases between them. This CDR3 has 15 amino acids. Germline assignment: CDR1 LNHDA and CDR2 SQIVND (reference sequence). The CDR3 loop is CASSIEGRGAGELFF. The DNA of the CDR3 is TGTGCCAGTAGTATTGAGGGCAGGGGTGCCGGGGAGCTGTTTTTT.